This T cell receptor beta chain was retrieved from a study of glioma-infiltrating T cells. General study results and limits: Above-expected tissue-blood divergence occurred in all gliomas, most in low-grade ones.

As to this clonotype: Its specificity is not known.

The iRepertoire nested amplicon-rescue multiplex PCR amplified TCR alpha and beta CDR3s from RNA. One entry per CDR3 protein results from TCRdb running MiXCR on the multiplex PCR reads. The table records about 180,000 distinct CDR3 sequences, more than 35% of them present only once. Germline assignment: CDR1 MNHEY and CDR2 SMNVEV (reference sequence). The CDR3 has 13 residues. The V end lost 6 bases, the J end lost 6 bases, and 12 bases lay between the germline ends. The sequencing sample was made of glioma tissue, nonneoplastic brain tissue, or PBMCs (not recorded which). The TCR was taken from a human donor with low-grade glioma or glioblastoma, undergoing nonglioma brain surgery, or in good health (not recorded which). This chain connects TRBV27 to TRBJ2-1; TRBD2 might be the D (5 bases). This CDR3 is CASSPWTSNEQFF. CDR3 DNA: TGTGCCAGCAGCCCATGGACTTCCAATGAGCAGTTCTTC.